These 27 T cell receptor beta chains were all obtained from the same sample, sequenced in a study of blood T cell repertoires in COVID-19. The table came from immunoSEQ multiplex PCR; TCRdb's copy has only in-frame clones and leaves some out. The sample comprises about 230,000 clones, around 85% of which are singletons, and roughly 7.9% rests with the top ten. The sequencing input was peripheral blood. The source of these receptors is a woman aged 80 or over with acute or convalescent COVID-19.

The rearrangement joins TRBV4-2 to TRBJ2-4; possible D gene TRBD1, 6 bases. V lost 0 bases, J lost 0 bases, and 12 bases lay in between. The CDR3 is made up of 17 amino acids. The V gene's germline CDR1 is LGHNA and CDR2 YNFKEQ. The CDR3 coding sequence is TGTGCCAGCAGCCAAGACCCACGGACAGCAGCCAAAAACATTCAGTACTTC. Protein: CASSQDPRTAAKNIQYF.

The rearrangement uses TRBV12-3 or TRBV12-4 and TRBJ2-5; D perhaps matches TRBD2 (6 bases). V gave up 8 bases and J gave up 2 bases, with 12 bases separating them. The length of the CDR3 is 13 residues. The CDR3 is CASWSSGQETQYF. For the CDR3, the DNA is TGTGCCAGCTGGAGTAGCGGTCAAGAGACCCAGTACTTC.

This rearrangement joins TRBV6-5 to TRBJ2-1; D possibly corresponds to TRBD2 (5 bases). The CDR3 totals 16 residues. Trimming took off 0 bases at V and 3 bases at J, with 12 bases between the two ends. The germline CDR1 and CDR2 sequences are MNHEY and SVGAGI. CDR3 sequence reads: CASSYSREHYYNEQFF. In DNA form, the CDR3 reads TGTGCCAGCAGTTACTCTAGGGAGCACTACTACAATGAGCAGTTCTTC.

The V call is TRBV7-9, the J call TRBJ1-1; D is uncertain. The CDR3 consists of 12 residues. The germline gives CDR1 SEHNR, CDR2 FQNEAQ (reference sequence). With 3 bases removed from V and 5 bases from J, the gap between germline ends came to 7 bases. CDR3 amino acids: CASSFGSTEAFF. CDR3 sequence (DNA): TGTGCCAGCAGCTTTGGGAGTACTGAAGCTTTCTTT.

V gene TRBV7-2 combines with J gene TRBJ2-2; TRBD2 agrees at 11 bases. V shed 2 bases, J shed 4 bases, and the junction held 9 bases outside the gene matches. Germline CDR1 SGHTA, CDR2 FQGNSA. This CDR3 has 18 amino acids. The CDR3: CASSLFIAGGPGTGELFF. CDR3 nucleotides: TGTGCCAGCAGCTTATTTATAGCGGGAGGGCCCGGCACCGGGGAGCTGTTTTTT.

The CDR3 nucleotides read TGTGCCAGCTCACCACGGACTAGCGGGAGAGGGGAGCAGTTCTTC. Translation gives CASSPRTSGRGEQFF. The J gene is TRBJ2-1, the V gene TRBV18; 13 nucleotides line up with TRBD2. V dropped 1 base and J dropped 10; count of bases not matched to a gene: 4. This CDR3 is 15 amino acids long. Per germline, CDR1 KGHSH and CDR2 LQKENI.

This rearrangement joins TRBV5-6 to TRBJ2-7, with TRBD2 matching over 7 bases. The CDR3 extends over 15 amino acids. V shed 3 bases, J shed 0 bases, and the junction held 6 bases outside the gene matches. Germline CDR1 SGHDT, CDR2 YYEEEE. DNA of the CDR3: TGTGCCAGCAGCTCTTCCCGGGGGGTCTCCTACGAGCAGTACTTC. Translated, it gives CASSSSRGVSYEQYF. Combining the CDR3 with reference TRBV5-6 and TRBJ2-7 gives the whole variable domain DAGVTQSPTHLIKTRGQQVTLRCSPKSGHDTVSWYQQALGQGPQFIFQYYEEEERQRGNFPDRFSGHQFPNYSSELNVNALLLGDSALYLCASSSSRGVSYEQYFGPGTRLTVT.

The rearrangement uses TRBV7-2 and TRBJ1-1; 8 bases line up with TRBD1. CDR1 and CDR2 (germline): SGHTA, FQGNSA. V dropped 1 base and J dropped 0; count of bases not matched to a gene: 4. The CDR3 has 16 residues. The CDR3 is CASSLVRTGMNTEAFF. The CDR3 nucleotides are TGTGCCAGCAGCTTAGTCCGGACAGGGATGAACACTGAAGCTTTCTTT.

V and J are TRBV5-8 and TRBJ1-5; TRBD1 agrees at 7 bases. This CDR3 region has 15 residues. The V gene's germline CDR1 is SGHTS and CDR2 YDEGEE. V shed 8 bases and J 0 bases; nucleotides not matched to a gene: 8. This CDR3 reads CASRGQSYSNQPQHF. As DNA, the CDR3 is TGTGCCAGTAGGGGACAGTCCTATAGCAATCAGCCCCAGCATTTT.

The chain joins TRBV7-2 to TRBJ1-5; TRBD1 matches 7 bases. The CDR3 loop spans 15 amino acids. After removal of 4 bases from V and 1 base from J, the junction contained 4 bases not matched to a gene. Per the germline V gene, CDR1 is SGHTA and CDR2 is FQGNSA. CDR3 region: CASSSTGLSNQPQHF. CDR3 nucleotides: TGTGCCAGCAGCTCGACAGGGTTGAGCAATCAGCCCCAGCATTTT.

The V call is TRBV5-4, the J call TRBJ2-3; the match to TRBD1 covers 10 bases. J was trimmed by 6 bases and V by 4 bases; bases with no gene match: 11. Germline V gives CDR1 SGHNT, CDR2 YYREEE (reference sequence). The CDR3 sequence is 16 residues long. CDR3 DNA sequence: TGTGCCAGCAGCAAGGATGTCGGGACAGGGGTGGATACGCAGTATTTT. Residues: CASSKDVGTGVDTQYF.

The V and J genes are TRBV7-2 and TRBJ1-2, with 7 bases matching TRBD1. Trimming removed 3 bases from V and 3 bases from J; junction bases left unmatched: 7. Germline V gene sequence: CDR1 SGHTA, CDR2 FQGNSA. CDR3 length: 15 residues. The CDR3 nucleotides read TGTGCCAGCAGCTTGAGGAGGGGGCCGGACTATGGCTACACCTTC. Translation: CASSLRRGPDYGYTF. The full variable domain, in which reference TRBV7-2 and TRBJ1-2 provide the parts outside the CDR3, is GAGVSQSPSNKVTEKGKDVELRCDPISGHTALYWYRQSLGQGLEFLIYFQGNSAPDKSGLPSDRFSAERTGGSVSTLTIQRTQQEDSAVYLCASSLRRGPDYGYTFGSGTRLTVV.

This sequence joins TRBV2 and TRBJ1-5; D remains unclear. Germline V gene lookup returns CDR1 SNHLY and CDR2 FYNNEI. Trimming stripped 2 bases from V and 4 bases from J, with 6 bases between. The CDR3 consists of 13 residues. As DNA, the CDR3 is TGTGCCAGCAGTGAAAGCCTTAATCAGCCCCAGCATTTT. The encoded protein is CASSESLNQPQHF. Full variable domain (rest looked up from reference TRBV2 and TRBJ1-5): EPEVTQTPSHQVTQMGQEVILRCVPISNHLYFYWYRQILGQKVEFLVSFYNNEISEKSEIFDDQFSVERPDGSNFTLKIRSTKLEDSAMYFCASSESLNQPQHFGDGTRLSIL.

The chain combines TRBV15 with TRBJ2-3; D call uncertain. Trimming removed 3 bases at V and 2 bases at J, with 9 bases between. Germline CDR1 is LNHNV and CDR2 is YYDKDF (reference sequence). CDR3 length equals 14 residues. This CDR3 is CATSSYPLTDTQYF. The CDR3 DNA sequence: TGTGCCACCAGCAGCTACCCTCTCACAGATACGCAGTATTTT.

The chain carries TRBV20-1 and TRBJ2-7; D is perhaps TRBD2 (6 bases). From germline, CDR1 is DFQATT and CDR2 SNEGSKA (reference sequence). This CDR3 comprises 16 residues. V lost 3 bases and J 0 bases, leaving 18 bases between the germline ends. The CDR3 sequence: CSASSRDSLASYEQYF. CDR3 bases: TGCAGTGCTAGTTCCCGGGACTCCCTCGCCTCCTACGAGCAGTACTTC.

The chain combines TRBV19 with TRBJ1-4; TRBD1 matches at 9 bases. Per germline, CDR1 LNHDA and CDR2 SQIVND (reference sequence). The V segment lost 4 bases and the J segment 3 bases; nucleotides outside the gene matches: 6. The CDR3 loop spans 16 amino acids. The CDR3 DNA sequence: TGTGCCAGTAGTACCTTCAGGACAGGGGCTAATGAAAAACTGTTTTTT. Residues: CASSTFRTGANEKLFF.

The chain links TRBV5-6 to TRBJ1-2; D unresolved. Trimming shortened V by 5 bases and J by 4 bases, and 9 bases separated the two germline ends. The CDR3 sequence is 12 residues long. The germline CDR1 and CDR2 sequences are SGHDT and YYEEEE. Written as DNA, the CDR3 is TGTGCCAGCAGAGGGAGGGTCTATGGCTACACCTTC. It is translated as CASRGRVYGYTF.

The V gene is TRBV6-5, the J gene TRBJ2-4; D is possibly TRBD1 (5 bases). Trimming pared 6 bases from V and 6 bases from J, leaving 18 bases between. The germline V gene encodes CDR1 MNHEY and CDR2 SVGAGI. This CDR3 has 15 amino acids. CDR3 in DNA: TGTGCCAGCAGGGCGGACACTTCTTGGGGAAACATTCAGTACTTC. This translates into CASRADTSWGNIQYF.

The gene calls are TRBV13 and TRBJ2-7; 13 positions agree with TRBD2. Germline assignment: CDR1 PRHDT and CDR2 FYEKMQ (reference sequence). Unmatched junction bases numbered 12, after V lost 1 base and J lost 3 bases. The CDR3 contains 19 residues. The CDR3 DNA reads as TGTGCCAGCAGCTTAGCCTTAGGTACTAGCGGGGGGGCCGACTACGAGCAGTACTTC. Translation: CASSLALGTSGGADYEQYF.

The chain uses TRBV7-2 and TRBJ2-7; TRBD2 aligns across 7 bases. The CDR3 is made up of 12 amino acids. Trimming cost V 0 bases and J 13 bases; bases outside gene matches: 6. CDR1 is SGHTA and CDR2 is FQGNSA in the germline V gene. Here the CDR3 reads CASSLAGSGLYF. Here the CDR3 DNA reads TGTGCCAGCAGCTTAGCAGGTAGCGGGCTTTACTTC.

A single count supports this clone. CDR3 in DNA: TGCGCCAGCAGCCACCCTAGCGGGAGGGCCGAGGAGACCCAGTACTTC. It yields the protein CASSHPSGRAEETQYF. This chain uses TRBV4-1 with TRBJ2-5, with 12 bases identical to TRBD2. The CDR3 covers 16 residues. Germline CDR1 and CDR2: MGHRA and YSYEKL. With 3 bases clipped from V and 5 bases from J, the junction kept 7 bases outside the gene matches.

The chain links TRBV4-1 to TRBJ2-7, with 7 bases aligning to TRBD2. The V segment lost 5 bases and the J segment 2 bases; nucleotides outside the gene matches: 15. The CDR3 covers 17 residues. From germline, CDR1 is MGHRA and CDR2 YSYEKL. The CDR3 loop reads CASSYQTLSGGPYEQYF. CDR3 in DNA: TGCGCCAGCAGCTACCAGACTCTATCGGGAGGACCCTACGAGCAGTACTTC.

This chain joins TRBV19 and TRBJ1-5; D is unclear. V lost 6 bases and J 0 bases, leaving 6 bases between the germline ends. CDR3 length: 13 amino acids. Germline CDR1 is LNHDA and CDR2 is SQIVND (reference sequence). The CDR3 DNA reads as TGTGCCAGTAGCTTAGATAGCAATCAGCCCCAGCATTTT. It codes for CASSLDSNQPQHF. Full variable domain (remainder filled in from reference TRBV19 and TRBJ1-5): DGGITQSPKYLFRKEGQNVTLSCEQNLNHDAMYWYRQDPGQGLRLIYYSQIVNDFQKGDIAEGYSVSREKKESFPLTVTSAQKNPTAFYLCASSLDSNQPQHFGDGTRLSIL.

J is TRBJ1-1 and V is TRBV3-1 (or the pseudogene TRBV3-2); 8 positions agree with TRBD1. The CDR3 contains 17 residues. Germline CDR1 is LGHDT and CDR2 is YNNKEL (reference sequence). V lost 0 bases to trimming and J lost 1 base; unmatched junction nucleotides: 7. CDR3 bases: TGTGCCAGCAGCCAAGATCGAAGGGACAGGTGGAACACTGAAGCTTTCTTT. It encodes CASSQDRRDRWNTEAFF.

This clone showed up just a few times. The chain is built from TRBV4-2 and TRBJ1-5, with D maybe TRBD1 (5 bases). V dropped 0 bases and J dropped 7 bases, with 13 bases sitting between them. There are 15 residues in the CDR3. Germline V gives CDR1 LGHNA, CDR2 YNFKEQ. CDR3 amino acids: CASSQEGGRGQPQHF. DNA for the CDR3: TGTGCCAGCAGCCAAGAGGGGGGAAGAGGACAGCCCCAGCATTTT.

The table lists this clone with a few counts. The rearrangement joins TRBV19 to TRBJ1-4; a possible D gene is TRBD1 (6 bases). Germline V gene data show CDR1 as LNHDA and CDR2 as SQIVND (reference sequence). V was clipped by 5 bases and J by 4 bases, with 11 bases between them. The CDR3 runs to 14 residues. The CDR3 coding sequence is TGTGCCAGTAGTGACAGGCGGTTTAATGAAAAACTGTTTTTT. It specifies CASSDRRFNEKLFF. The full variable domain, with the rest looked up from reference TRBV19 and TRBJ1-4, is DGGITQSPKYLFRKEGQNVTLSCEQNLNHDAMYWYRQDPGQGLRLIYYSQIVNDFQKGDIAEGYSVSREKKESFPLTVTSAQKNPTAFYLCASSDRRFNEKLFFGSGTQLSVL.

The chain carries TRBV4-1 and TRBJ2-3; 7 bases agree with TRBD2. The CDR3 is made up of 15 amino acids. Germline loops: CDR1 MGHRA, CDR2 YSYEKL. The ends lost 8 bases at V and 1 base at J; junction bases unmatched: 9. The DNA for the CDR3 is TGCGCCAGCGGAATTTCTAGCGGAGGCACAGATACGCAGTATTTT. It yields the protein CASGISSGGTDTQYF.